Described below is a single T cell receptor beta chain sequence and its context. This clone has more than one count but fewer than ten. Its specific antigen is unknown. No base qualities exist here, and no much larger clone lies one base off it. The sample originates from a study of cytotoxic CD8 clonotypes in ibrutinib-treated CLL (dated by TCRdb to about 2021). About the study as a whole: The cohort had some eleven relapsed/refractory and 15 treatment-naive patients; some 17 were IGHV unmutated. Samples averaged roughly 260,000 productive templates and 94,082 productive rearrangements. Cryopreserved peripheral blood mononuclear cells were collected before treatment, at response, and at either disease progression or sustained remission. Responses were partial in approximately 24 patients and complete in 2; after median approximately 66 months follow-up, some 15 stayed in remission and about twelve progressed. All remission and progressive disease samples were collected while patients were still receiving ibrutinib. Response samples were taken after a median of approximately 13 months on treatment, ranging from roughly 6 to 36 months. Of the approximately 86 participants in the trial, about 25 had longitudinal samples available. The investigation overall reported the following: Sampling times were not matched between patients in sustained remission and patients whose disease was progressing, and lymph node repertoires were not examined. Public clonotypes were rare and either shrank or stayed stable during treatment, and the rise in clonality at ibrutinib response reflected expansion of private clonotypes. Clonality rose at ibrutinib response, remained stable during sustained remission, and dropped back toward baseline at progression. At baseline, clonality was higher than in age-matched healthy donors and showed a strong correlation with circulating CD8+ T-cell counts.

The germline V gene specifies SNHLY as CDR1 and FYNNEI as CDR2. From its cysteine to its phenylalanine, the CDR3 spans 13 amino acids. Only the CDR3 DNA stays, 39 bases, in frame from base 1. Relative to germline, V is missing 7 bases and J is missing 8 bases, with 10 bases of the junction outside any gene match. For TCR beta library preparation, approximately 2 micrograms of genomic DNA was extracted from cryopreserved PBMCs. Longitudinal blood samples from CLL patients on ibrutinib monotherapy were analyzed using high-throughput TCR beta sequencing. The patients took part in an open-label, single-center phase 2 trial of ibrutinib monotherapy. The goal of deep resolution MiSeq sequencing was a depth between 1 in 1 million and 1 in 200,000 T cells, and coverage averaged 10x per clonotype. TCR beta libraries were generated with the immunoSEQ hsTCRB Kit. In the paper's pipeline: The data were analyzed with ImmunoSEQ Analyzer and ImmunoSEQ Data Assistant, and V, D and J gene assignments followed IMGT definitions. Clonality, which ranges from 0 to 1, was calculated by subtracting the normalized Shannon entropy of productive rearrangement frequencies from one. Only overrepresented clonotypes making up at least 0.05% of the repertoire of each patient were included in the public clonotype analysis. Repertoires from thirteen age-matched healthy donors in immuneACCESS were used as clonality controls. In its TCRdb copy, this immuneACCESS table keeps in-frame sequences only and misses some clones. Where compared with another copy, unresolved V genes explain less than half of these, and the others have no known cause. The DNA was the basis for D and trimming; V, J and clone size are from that table. The sample has approximately 340,000 clones on record, approximately 67% of them singletons. The ten most abundant clones make up 6.3% of the sample.

Source: PBMCs, taken after 36 months of ibrutinib treatment. The receptor's source is a human donor with chronic lymphocytic leukemia. The rearranged chain carries TRBV2 and TRBJ1-2; TRBD1 aligns with 7 central bases. The CDR3 amino acid sequence is: CASKTGALGGYTF. The DNA sequence is given as TGTGCCAGCAAAACAGGGGCGCTTGGGGGCTACACCTTC.